The clone carrying this TCR beta chain was counted between two and nine times. Its antigen is unidentified. The CDR3 has 16 residues. Per germline, CDR1 KGHSH and CDR2 LQKENI. Trimming took 6 bases from V and 0 from J; bases not matched to a gene: 10. The sample originates from a study of T cell responses to AZD1222 COVID-19 vaccine. Findings and caveats of the study: No repertoire was sampled before or during the peak T cell response, only after it. Among AZD1222 vaccinees, only 5 or 6 were seropositive at baseline. Distributed over spike, vaccine-associated CD4 TCRs predominated at 160-218 and 743-854. Increased Spike-specific TCR breadth and depth were observed after two AZD1222 doses.

Using immunoSEQ multiplex PCR, the repertoire was profiled, and TCRdb retains in-frame clones only, with some absent. The sample has 250,000 to 300,000 clones, 94% seen once; the top ten hold 0.55%. The sample in question was peripheral blood, obtained 28 days after the second AZD1222 dose. The chain recombines TRBV18 with TRBJ2-7, with 8 bases fitting TRBD2. The clonotype originates from an adult who received the AZD1222 COVID-19 vaccine. The CDR3 sequence is CASSPLSGMSSYEQYF. In nucleotides, the CDR3 is TGTGCCAGCTCCCCCCTTAGCGGGATGAGCTCCTACGAGCAGTACTTC.